This TCR beta chain was captured by sequencing in a study of regulatory T cells in long-lasting Graves disease. This CDR3 contains 14 residues. Trimming removed 7 bases from V and 1 base from J, with 13 bases in between. From germline, CDR1 is SEHNR and CDR2 FQNEAQ (reference sequence). Overall study results and limits: Repertoires from persistent disease leaned toward TRBV28, TRBJ1-2 and TRBJ2-5. The study found persistent patients shared more public clonotypes (roughly 2,800) than new patients (roughly 880). Persistent Graves' patients showed less TCR diversity than newly diagnosed patients showed.

On this clonotype itself: Its antigen is unidentified.

Time point indicated: persistent/refractory GD, antithyroid drugs over 5 years with positive TRAb. After RNA was extracted from PBMCs, the TCR library was made from it. Arm-PCR of CDR3 regions and iRepertoire HTBI primers were used to build TCR beta libraries. Original analysis: The samples included approximately 60 TRBV and 14 TRBJ segments. One entry per CDR3 protein results from TCRdb running MiXCR on the multiplex PCR reads. The V and J calls come from TCRdb's annotation, not from the publication. The profile shows 600,000 to 850,000 distinct CDR3 sequences, around 32% of them singletons. This sample comprised peripheral blood mononuclear cells (PBMCs), obtained when the disease was refractory, from a patient treated with antithyroid drugs. This TCR was recovered from a female donor with Graves disease. V gene TRBV7-9 combines with J gene TRBJ1-1, with no clear D. The CDR3 nucleotides read TGTGCCAGCACCCAAGAGCTTTCGAACACTGAAGCTTTCTTT. Residues: CASTQELSNTEAFF.